This TCR beta chain was sequenced in a study of OX40 agonist ivuxolimab in advanced cancers. Germline assignment: CDR1 SQVTM and CDR2 ANQGSEA. V shed 6 bases and J shed 2 bases, with 17 bases lying between them. This CDR3 is built from 14 residues. This clone was seen once. Additional DNA sequences in this sample encode the identical CDR3. The table came from immunoSEQ multiplex PCR; TCRdb's copy has only in-frame clones and leaves some out. The sample includes some 61,000 clones, about 77% of them seen just once. The chain is built from TRBV29-1 and TRBJ2-7; D is possibly TRBD2 (5 bases). This sequence was found in an adult with an advanced solid tumor such as melanoma, head and neck, liver or kidney cancer. The sequenced sample was CD4+ or CD8+ T cells sorted from blood, obtained in a trial of the OX40 agonist ivuxolimab. The CDR3 loop is CSVRWVTTPYEQYF. In DNA, the CDR3 is TGCAGCGTCCGTTGGGTGACTACCCCCTACGAGCAGTACTTC.